What follows are 29 T cell receptor beta chains derived from one specimen sequenced in a study of blood T cell repertoires in COVID-19. Using immunoSEQ multiplex PCR, the repertoire was profiled, and TCRdb retains in-frame clones only, with some absent. The sample contains about 200,000 clones, roughly 80% of which appear only once. Specimen: peripheral blood. The receptors stem from a man between 50 and 59 years old who had recovered from COVID-19.

J is TRBJ1-1 and V is TRBV9; TRBD1 matches 8 bases. J gave up 6 bases and V 4 bases, and 8 bases lay outside the gene matches. CDR3 length: 14 residues. CDR1 and CDR2 from the germline V gene are SGDLS and YYNGEE. This chain's CDR3 is CASSPTGAFSEAFF. The CDR3, as DNA: TGTGCCAGCAGCCCGACAGGGGCTTTTTCTGAAGCTTTCTTT.

The count of this clone is one. CDR3 coding DNA: TGCGCCAGCAGCATGGGGACGGGGAGCTCCTACAATGAGCAGTTCTTC. The encoded protein is CASSMGTGSSYNEQFF. The J gene is TRBJ2-1, the V gene TRBV5-1, with D tentatively TRBD1 or TRBD2 (5 bases each). V gave up 4 bases and J gave up 0 bases, with 14 bases separating them. Germline V gene sequence: CDR1 SGHRS, CDR2 YFSETQ. The CDR3 is made up of 16 amino acids.

This chain joins TRBV6-6 and TRBJ2-7, with D possibly being TRBD2 (6 bases). V lost 6 bases and J 3 bases, leaving 18 bases between the germline ends. The CDR3 contains 15 residues. From germline, CDR1 is MNHNY and CDR2 SVGAGI (reference sequence). CDR3 in DNA: TGTGCCAGCAGGTGGGGAGGAGGGGTGGACTACGAGCAGTACTTC. It is translated as CASRWGGGVDYEQYF.

The CDR3, as DNA: TGTGCCAGCAGCCACCAGCGGCACACAGATACGCAGTATTTT. It is translated as CASSHQRHTDTQYF. The V call is TRBV14, the J call TRBJ2-3; D might be TRBD2 (5 bases). Trimming took 3 bases from V and 2 from J, leaving 9 bases between them. The length of the CDR3 is 14 residues. CDR1 and CDR2 (germline): SGHDN, FVKESK.

This chain connects TRBV9 to TRBJ2-1; D is unresolved. V was pared by 0 bases and J by 0 bases, with 7 bases between. The length of the CDR3 is 15 residues. Germline values: CDR1 SGDLS, CDR2 YYNGEE. The CDR3 reads CASSVGSLSYNEQFF. The CDR3 bases are TGTGCCAGCAGCGTAGGAAGCCTCTCCTACAATGAGCAGTTCTTC.

This chain links TRBV25-1 with TRBJ2-4, with 14 nucleotides matching TRBD2. V dropped 4 bases and J dropped 6; count of bases not matched to a gene: 11. Germline-derived CDR1 and CDR2 are MGHDK and SYGVNS. This CDR3 has 18 amino acids. CDR3 protein: CASSAVGLAGVGGNIQYF. CDR3 coding DNA: TGTGCCAGCAGTGCCGTGGGACTAGCGGGAGTGGGGGGAAACATTCAGTACTTC.

This sequence joins TRBV7-9 and TRBJ1-5; no firm D call. Germline CDR1 reads SEHNR; CDR2 reads FQNEAQ (reference sequence). V was clipped by 11 bases and J by 6 bases, with 14 bases between them. The length of the CDR3 is 12 residues. The CDR3 is CAVNPEGQPQHF. The CDR3, as DNA: TGTGCCGTCAACCCTGAGGGTCAGCCCCAGCATTTT.

The rearrangement joins TRBV19 to TRBJ2-5, with 7 positions matching TRBD1. Germline V gene lookup returns CDR1 LNHDA and CDR2 SQIVND (reference sequence). V was clipped by 4 bases and J by 2 bases; unmatched bases: 7. CDR3 length equals 15 residues. The CDR3 DNA reads as TGTGCCAGTAGTACCCGGCCGGGACAGCAAGAGACCCAGTACTTC. Amino acid sequence: CASSTRPGQQETQYF.

The chain couples TRBV6-5 to TRBJ2-5; 9 bases are shared with TRBD2. Germline V gene sequence: CDR1 MNHEY, CDR2 SVGAGI. The CDR3 consists of 16 residues. V was clipped by 3 bases and J by 4 bases; unmatched bases: 9. CDR3 DNA sequence: TGTGCCAGCAGTTATTTAACGGGACTAGCAGGAGAGACCCAGTACTTC. It translates to CASSYLTGLAGETQYF.

This clone is a singleton in its sample. The V gene is TRBV10-3, the J gene TRBJ1-6; possibly TRBD1 for D (5 bases). The CDR3 sequence is 14 residues long. Germline CDR1 reads ENHRY; CDR2 reads SYGVKD. V lost 5 bases and J 7 bases, leaving 12 bases between the germline ends. DNA for the CDR3: TGTGCCATCAGTCTCAGGGTAGAGAATTCACCCCTCCACTTT. This codes for CAISLRVENSPLHF.

The chain recombines TRBV4-2 with TRBJ1-2, with 9 bases identical to TRBD1. CDR3 length: 15 residues. The germline gives CDR1 LGHNA, CDR2 YNFKEQ. The ends lost 1 base at V and 8 bases at J; junction bases unmatched: 8. CDR3 DNA: TGTGCCAGCAGCCAAGGGGACAGGGACCATTGGGGCTACACCTTC. Its translation: CASSQGDRDHWGYTF.

The chain recombines TRBV21-1 with TRBJ2-3; no DNA check was done on the table's D call, TRBD2. TRBV21-1 is flagged as a pseudogene. CDR3 length: 16 amino acids. CDR3 DNA: TGTGCCAGCAGCAAAGACGGGGGGGGTAGCACAGATACGCAGTATTTT. It encodes CASSKDGGGSTDTQYF.

A single count supports this clone. The chain combines TRBV5-1 with TRBJ1-2, with no clear D. Germline V gene data show CDR1 as SGHRS and CDR2 as YFSETQ. This CDR3 has 14 residues. The V and J ends lost 4 bases and 4 bases respectively, with 14 bases between them. The CDR3 reads CASSLSPTSYGYTF. For the CDR3, the DNA is TGCGCCAGCAGCCTAAGCCCAACTAGCTATGGCTACACCTTC.

This clone has ten or more counts. The chain joins TRBV7-8 to TRBJ1-2; 7 nucleotides match TRBD1. Trimming at V came to 2 bases and at J to 2 bases, leaving 5 bases not matched to a gene. From germline, CDR1 is SGHVS and CDR2 FQNEAQ. CDR3 length: 15 residues. CDR3 loop: CASSLTSGQNYGYTF. For the CDR3, the DNA is TGTGCCAGCAGCTTAACCTCGGGACAGAACTATGGCTACACCTTC.

This clone was seen only a few times. The chain uses TRBV4-1 and TRBJ1-2, with D unresolved. Germline V gives CDR1 MGHRA, CDR2 YSYEKL. V lost 0 bases and J 8 bases, leaving 13 bases between the germline ends. This CDR3 spans 14 amino acids. In nucleotides, the CDR3 is TGCGCCAGCAGCCAAGAGGGCCACGTAGGAGGCTACACCTTC. This encodes CASSQEGHVGGYTF.

V and J are TRBV13 and TRBJ2-7; a weak D match, TRBD1 (5 bases). Germline V gene data show CDR1 as PRHDT and CDR2 as FYEKMQ (reference sequence). V was pared by 5 bases and J by 2 bases, with 22 bases between. This CDR3 has 17 residues. In DNA form, the CDR3 reads TGTGCCAGCAGCGTGGGTGTAAGGGGTCTAACAACCTACGAGCAGTACTTC. It is translated as CASSVGVRGLTTYEQYF.

This clone was counted once. V usage is TRBV7-3 and J usage is TRBJ1-1; D call uncertain. Germline V lookup: CDR1 SGHTA, CDR2 FQGTGA. The V end lost 3 bases, the J end lost 8 bases, and 13 bases lay between the germline ends. This CDR3 is 13 amino acids long. CDR3 sequence reads: CASSLPGAVEAFF. CDR3 sequence (DNA): TGTGCCAGCAGCTTGCCGGGTGCGGTGGAAGCTTTCTTT.

This clone turned up a few times. Different DNA sequences within this sample yield the same CDR3. The chain combines TRBV5-1 with TRBJ2-2; D unclear. Trimming stripped 0 bases from V and 4 bases from J, with 7 bases between. The CDR3 spans 14 residues. Germline values: CDR1 SGHRS, CDR2 YFSETQ. The DNA for the CDR3 is TGCGCCAGCAGCTTGGATTCGAGCACCGGGGAGCTGTTTTTT. It translates to CASSLDSSTGELFF.

This clone was counted at least ten times. V gene TRBV5-4 combines with J gene TRBJ1-1; D is undetermined. Germline CDR1 reads SGHNT; CDR2 reads YYREEE (reference sequence). V shed 0 bases and J shed 1 base, with 7 bases lying between them. The CDR3 loop spans 14 amino acids. Here the CDR3 DNA reads TGTGCCAGCAGCTTGGGTCGAGAGAACACTGAAGCTTTCTTT. The encoded protein is CASSLGRENTEAFF.

This clone was counted many times. The V gene is TRBV11-2, the J gene TRBJ2-5; a weak D match, TRBD2 (6 bases). The ends were cut back, 3 bases at V and 3 bases at J, with 11 bases in the middle. Germline V gene sequence: CDR1 SGHAT, CDR2 FQNNGV. CDR3 length equals 14 residues. CDR3 bases: TGTGCCAGCAGCTTTACTAGCTTAAAAGAGACCCAGTACTTC. This gives the protein CASSFTSLKETQYF.

The chain has TRBV30 and TRBJ2-6, with 7 bases lining up with TRBD1. The CDR3 is 14 amino acids. Germline trimming cut 3 bases from V and 2 bases from J; bases unmatched to any gene: 1. CDR1 is GTSNPN, CDR2 SVGIG, per germline (reference sequence). This chain's CDR3 is CAWSQGAGANVLTF. In DNA form, the CDR3 reads TGTGCCTGGAGCCAGGGGGCTGGGGCCAACGTCCTGACTTTC.

J is TRBJ1-6 and V is TRBV6-5, with 9 nucleotides matching TRBD1. The CDR3 is 15 residues long. The V gene's germline CDR1 is MNHEY and CDR2 SVGAGI. With V trimmed by 1 base and J by 10 bases, 5 bases remained unmatched. The CDR3 sequence: CASSYLGQGESPLHF. CDR3 nucleotides: TGTGCCAGCAGTTACTTGGGACAGGGTGAATCACCCCTCCACTTT.

This clone was recorded only once. The CDR3 here is CASSPGQRGTEAFF. The CDR3 bases are TGTGCCAGCAGCCCAGGGCAGCGGGGCACTGAAGCTTTCTTT. This chain connects TRBV3-1 (or the pseudogene TRBV3-2) to TRBJ1-1, with D possibly being TRBD1 (5 bases). The CDR3 spans 14 residues. V dropped 4 bases and J dropped 4 bases, with 13 bases sitting between them. The germline gives CDR1 LGHDT, CDR2 YNNKEL (reference sequence).

The chain is built from TRBV18 and TRBJ2-7, with D possibly matching TRBD1 (5 bases). Germline loops: CDR1 KGHSH, CDR2 LQKENI. V lost 2 bases, J lost 1 base, and 9 bases lay in between. The CDR3 has 14 amino acids. The DNA of the CDR3 is TGTGCCAGCTCACCATCGCAGGGTTCCTACGAGCAGTACTTC. Translated: CASSPSQGSYEQYF.

This chain joins TRBV28 and TRBJ2-6, with TRBD1 matching over 9 bases. This CDR3 comprises 17 residues. Losses at the gene ends were 3 bases for V and 2 bases for J; bases not matched to a gene: 5. Germline CDR1 and CDR2: MDHEN and SYDVKM. Here the CDR3 DNA reads TGTGCCAGCAGTTTTCCCCGACAGGGGGCTGGGGCCAACGTCCTGACTTTC. Translated: CASSFPRQGAGANVLTF.

The chain employs TRBV5-4 and TRBJ1-2; 10 bases line up with TRBD1. The CDR3 consists of 16 residues. Germline V lookup: CDR1 SGHNT, CDR2 YYREEE (reference sequence). V dropped 5 bases and J dropped 8; count of bases not matched to a gene: 15. CDR3 nucleotide sequence: TGTGCCAGCAGGGATGACAGGGGGCCAAAACCCGGGGGCTACACCTTC. This gives the protein CASRDDRGPKPGGYTF.

This clone was observed at least ten times. The J gene is TRBJ2-2, the V gene TRBV9, with D perhaps TRBD2 (5 bases). V lost 0 bases to trimming and J lost 7 bases, with 7 bases between them. Germline CDR1 SGDLS, CDR2 YYNGEE. The CDR3 length is 13 residues. The CDR3 region is CASSVGGFGELFF. The CDR3 DNA is TGTGCCAGCAGCGTAGGAGGGTTCGGGGAGCTGTTTTTT.

V gene TRBV28 combines with J gene TRBJ1-1; TRBD1 matches 8 bases. From germline, CDR1 is MDHEN and CDR2 SYDVKM. This CDR3 is built from 14 residues. Trimming took 2 bases from V and 4 from J; bases not matched to a gene: 3. The CDR3 DNA is TGTGCCAGCAGTTTACCAACAGGGGGCACTGAAGCTTTCTTT. It codes for CASSLPTGGTEAFF. Together with reference TRBV28 and TRBJ1-1, the CDR3 gives the full variable domain: DVKVTQSSRYLVKRTGEKVFLECVQDMDHENMFWYRQDPGLGLRLIYFSYDVKMKEKGDIPEGYSVSREKKERFSLILESASTNQTSMYLCASSLPTGGTEAFFGQGTRLTVV.

The chain has TRBV5-5 and TRBJ2-2, with 9 bases matching TRBD2. Germline values: CDR1 SGHKS, CDR2 YYEKEE (reference sequence). The CDR3 runs to 15 residues. Trimming cost V 1 base and J 3 bases; bases outside gene matches: 1. The CDR3 loop is CASSLRTSDTGELFF. CDR3 nucleotides: TGTGCCAGCAGCTTGCGGACTAGCGACACCGGGGAGCTGTTTTTT.